This T cell receptor beta chain originates from a study of response to subunit inactivated influenza vaccine. TCRdb reprocessed the RT-PCR reads with MiXCR, giving one entry per CDR3 protein. The sample has hundreds of thousands of distinct CDR3 sequences, 12% to 15% seen once. The CDR3 totals 14 residues. Trimming took 8 bases from V and 2 from J; bases not matched to a gene: 9. CDR1 and CDR2 from the germline V gene are DFQATT and SNEGSKA (reference sequence). This clonotype was seen a few times. The antigen remains unidentified. Study-wide results and limits: Authors suggested few new T cells are recruited by each seasonal influenza vaccination.

The gene calls are TRBV20-1 and TRBJ2-3, with 8 bases lining up with TRBD1. The starting material was PBMCs from blood, obtained around 14 days before vaccination. The origin of this receptor is a man aged 50 or older who received an inactivated influenza vaccine. The CDR3 here is CSTLKQGDTDTQYF. As DNA, the CDR3 is TGCAGTACACTCAAACAGGGGGACACAGATACGCAGTATTTT.